Below are 27 T cell receptor beta chains sequenced from a single sample in a study of T cells in Graves' hyperthyroidism and ophthalmopathy. What was amplified from RNA transcripts were TCR beta CDR3 regions. First-round RT-PCR targeting the TCR CDR3 was performed with the HTBI primer set. TCRdb fed the multiplex PCR reads into MiXCR, producing one record per CDR3 protein. This repertoire shows hundreds of thousands of distinct CDR3 sequences, around 14% found once; its top ten account for 13% to 15%. Source material: blood. These receptors were taken from a young woman with Graves' hyperthyroidism.

The V and J genes are TRBV5-1 and TRBJ2-5; D possibly corresponds to TRBD2 (6 bases). The CDR3 is made up of 15 amino acids. CDR1 is SGHRS and CDR2 is YFSETQ in the germline V gene. V shed 4 bases and J shed 5 bases, with 18 bases lying between them. The CDR3 protein is CASSPGDSPRETQYF. CDR3 sequence (DNA): TGCGCCAGCAGCCCGGGGGATTCGCCACGGGAGACCCAGTACTTC.

V gene TRBV27 combines with J gene TRBJ2-7, with unresolved D. V was cut by 5 bases and J by 7 bases, with 21 bases left in between. Germline CDR1 is MNHEY and CDR2 is SMNVEV (reference sequence). This CDR3 has 15 amino acids. Written as DNA, the CDR3 is TGTGCCAGCAGTCTCCGACGCACCGCTCCATTTGAGCAGTACTTC. Protein: CASSLRRTAPFEQYF.

Ten or more counts support this clonotype. The V and J genes are TRBV3-1 and TRBJ2-2, with TRBD2 matching 7 bases. CDR1 and CDR2 from the germline V gene are LGHDT and YNNKEL (reference sequence). V shed 1 base and J 7 bases; nucleotides not matched to a gene: 3. The length of the CDR3 is 14 residues. CDR3 nucleotides: TGTGCCAGCAGCCAAGGGGGAGGGTACGGGGAGCTGTTTTTT. Protein: CASSQGGGYGELFF. The whole variable domain, remainder taken from reference TRBV3-1 and TRBJ2-2, is DTAVSQTPKYLVTQMGNDKSIKCEQNLGHDTMYWYKQDSKKFLKIMFSYNNKELIINETVPNRFSPKSPDKAHLNLHINSLELGDSAVYFCASSQGGGYGELFFGEGSRLTVL.

The chain couples TRBV4-2 to TRBJ2-1, with D possibly TRBD2 on 6 matching bases. Germline values: CDR1 LGHNA, CDR2 YNFKEQ. Between the trimmed V and J ends, which lost 2 bases and 0 bases, there was a span of 11 bases. The CDR3 has 16 amino acids. CDR3 protein: CASSQNSGVSYNEQFF. The CDR3, as DNA: TGTGCCAGCAGCCAAAACTCGGGAGTCTCCTACAATGAGCAGTTCTTC.

V is TRBV29-1 and J is TRBJ2-2; 13 positions match TRBD2. The CDR3 extends over 16 amino acids. The J segment lost 4 bases and the V segment lost 7 bases, leaving 9 bases of the junction unmatched. CDR1 and CDR2 from the germline V gene are SQVTM and ANQGSEA. Here the CDR3 reads CSATLAGGPGTGELFF. CDR3 nucleotides: TGCAGCGCCACACTAGCGGGGGGGCCAGGCACCGGGGAGCTGTTTTTT.

The J gene is TRBJ1-3, the V gene TRBV19; D is perhaps TRBD1 (5 bases). This CDR3 spans 14 amino acids. Per germline, CDR1 LNHDA and CDR2 SQIVND (reference sequence). Between the trimmed V and J ends, which lost 4 bases and 0 bases, there was a span of 7 bases. The CDR3 region is CASSKTASGNTIYF. For the CDR3, the DNA is TGTGCCAGTAGTAAGACAGCCTCTGGAAACACCATATATTTT.

This clonotype was seen at least ten times. The rearrangement links TRBV28 to TRBJ2-1; D is ambiguous. Trimming took off 6 bases at V and 9 bases at J, with 15 bases between the two ends. The CDR3 is 13 amino acids. Germline V gives CDR1 MDHEN, CDR2 SYDVKM. CDR3 sequence: CASRIGVVGEQFF. The CDR3 nucleotides read TGTGCCAGCAGGATAGGCGTGGTGGGTGAGCAGTTCTTC. Using reference TRBV28 and TRBJ2-1 for the parts outside the CDR3, the full variable domain is DVKVTQSSRYLVKRTGEKVFLECVQDMDHENMFWYRQDPGLGLRLIYFSYDVKMKEKGDIPEGYSVSREKKERFSLILESASTNQTSMYLCASRIGVVGEQFFGPGTRLTVL.

CDR3 region: CASSLVGVGQPQHF. The CDR3 nucleotides read TGCGCCAGCAGCTTGGTGGGGGTGGGTCAGCCCCAGCATTTT. The chain couples TRBV5-1 to TRBJ1-5, with D tentatively TRBD1 (5 bases). Germline CDR1 and CDR2: SGHRS and YFSETQ. The CDR3 extends over 14 amino acids. The V end lost 0 bases, the J end lost 6 bases, and 10 bases lay between the germline ends.

This clonotype was seen ten or more times. The chain is built from TRBV27 and TRBJ2-4, with 7 bases matching TRBD1. The CDR3 is 16 amino acids. V was clipped by 4 bases and J by 7 bases; unmatched bases: 13. Germline V gives CDR1 MNHEY, CDR2 SMNVEV (reference sequence). The CDR3 DNA is TGTGCCAGCAGTTCCCGACAGGGCGCGATTGGGAACATTCAGTACTTC. It codes for CASSSRQGAIGNIQYF.

This clonotype has at least ten counts. The gene calls are TRBV20-1 and TRBJ2-5; 9 positions agree with TRBD1. The J segment lost 5 bases and the V segment lost 6 bases, leaving 7 bases of the junction unmatched. The CDR3 loop spans 13 amino acids. Germline-derived CDR1 and CDR2 are DFQATT and SNEGSKA (reference sequence). CDR3 loop: CSAHTGGDETQYF. CDR3 coding DNA: TGCAGTGCACATACAGGGGGCGACGAGACCCAGTACTTC.

This clonotype appeared many times. In DNA form, the CDR3 reads TGTGCCAGCAGCTCAGGACAGGGTTCATCGCCCCAGCATTTT. It encodes CASSSGQGSSPQHF. This rearrangement joins TRBV7-9 to TRBJ1-5, with TRBD1 matching over 8 bases. This CDR3 comprises 14 residues. Germline CDR1 is SEHNR and CDR2 is FQNEAQ (reference sequence). Trimming at V came to 4 bases and at J to 9 bases, leaving 8 bases not matched to a gene.

There are many counts of this clonotype. This sequence joins TRBV6-1 and TRBJ1-6; TRBD1 agrees at 7 bases. The CDR3 runs 15 residues. V trimming: 6 bases; J trimming: 3 bases; junction bases outside the gene matches: 5. CDR1 is MNHNS, CDR2 SASEGT, per germline. CDR3 nucleotides: TGTGCCAGCAGGAAGGGGGACAGCTATAATTCACCCCTCCACTTT. This codes for CASRKGDSYNSPLHF.

This clonotype was recorded a few times. V and J are TRBV6-1 and TRBJ2-1; 7 positions match TRBD2. CDR1 and CDR2 from the germline V gene are MNHNS and SASEGT. The CDR3 is 13 residues long. V lost 6 bases and J lost 7; bases outside the gene matches: 6. This CDR3 reads CASRGGTSNEQFF. The CDR3, as DNA: TGTGCCAGCAGGGGAGGGACTTCAAATGAGCAGTTCTTC.

This clonotype has only a few counts. J is TRBJ2-1 and V is TRBV20-1; TRBD2 matches at 15 bases. From germline, CDR1 is DFQATT and CDR2 SNEGSKA (reference sequence). J was trimmed by 7 bases and V by 5 bases; bases with no gene match: 6. This CDR3 has 15 amino acids. Written as DNA, the CDR3 is TGCAGTGCTCCCGGACTAGCGGGGGGGAAGAATGAGCAGTTCTTC. Translated: CSAPGLAGGKNEQFF.

The genes are TRBV27 and TRBJ1-4; D remains ambiguous. This CDR3 spans 16 amino acids. The V end was cut by 5 bases, the J end by 1 base, with 14 bases between. From germline, CDR1 is MNHEY and CDR2 SMNVEV (reference sequence). CDR3 nucleotide sequence: TGTGCCAGCAGTCCCCTAAACAGAGTAACTAATGAAAAACTGTTTTTT. It is translated as CASSPLNRVTNEKLFF.

The sample holds a few counts of this clonotype. This chain uses TRBV6-2 or TRBV6-3 with TRBJ1-2; no definite D call. The CDR3 loop spans 12 amino acids. Germline CDR1 MNHEY, CDR2 SVGEGT. The germline V and J ends were trimmed by 7 bases and 7 bases, with 13 bases remaining between them. This chain's CDR3 is CASTLMGGGYTF. In DNA, the CDR3 is TGTGCCAGCACGCTGATGGGAGGTGGCTACACCTTC.

A few counts support this clonotype. CDR3 sequence: CASSLGTGYTDTQYF. CDR3 DNA sequence: TGTGCCAGCAGTTTAGGGACAGGGTACACAGATACGCAGTATTTT. The chain combines TRBV12-3 or TRBV12-4 with TRBJ2-3, with 8 nucleotides matching TRBD1. The CDR3 contains 15 residues. Trimming took 1 base from V and 2 from J; bases not matched to a gene: 2.

This clonotype was seen only a few times. This chain connects TRBV29-1 to TRBJ2-7; possible D gene TRBD2, 5 bases. From germline, CDR1 is SQVTM and CDR2 ANQGSEA. The CDR3 loop spans 13 amino acids. Deletions cut 0 bases from V and 7 bases from J, with 13 bases between. The CDR3 is CSVEDQTPGEQYF. In DNA form, the CDR3 reads TGCAGCGTTGAAGATCAAACCCCGGGAGAGCAGTACTTC.

The rearrangement links TRBV7-9 to TRBJ1-1, with 8 bases that match TRBD1. The V gene end was trimmed by 5 bases and the J gene end by 7 bases; junction bases not matched to a gene: 9. This CDR3 comprises 14 residues. The germline gives CDR1 SEHNR, CDR2 FQNEAQ (reference sequence). The CDR3 DNA follows: TGTGCCAGCAGCCCCCGGACAGGGTCTTTTGAAGCTTTCTTT. Translated: CASSPRTGSFEAFF.

This chain links TRBV29-1 with TRBJ1-1; D not certain. The V and J ends lost 7 bases and 8 bases respectively, with 17 bases between them. Germline CDR1 SQVTM, CDR2 ANQGSEA. CDR3 size: 12 residues. CDR3 in amino acids: CSAREGLAEAFF. CDR3 sequence (DNA): TGCAGCGCACGGGAGGGTCTCGCCGAAGCTTTCTTT.

The chain joins TRBV20-1 to TRBJ2-7, with TRBD1 matching 9 bases. Germline V gene lookup returns CDR1 DFQATT and CDR2 SNEGSKA (reference sequence). V lost 2 bases to trimming and J lost 3 bases; unmatched junction nucleotides: 8. The CDR3 loop spans 15 amino acids. The CDR3 DNA sequence: TGCAGTGCTAGATCCCCCGGGACAGGGAGCTACGAGCAGTACTTC. Its translation is CSARSPGTGSYEQYF.

This clonotype was detected many times. The rearrangement uses TRBV2 and TRBJ1-3; 7 positions agree with TRBD1. CDR3 length: 15 amino acids. CDR1 SNHLY and CDR2 FYNNEI come from the germline V gene. The trim removed 5 bases at V and 4 bases at J, leaving 8 bases unmatched. CDR3 residues: CASSRGQETGNTIYF. For the CDR3, the DNA is TGTGCCAGCAGTCGTGGACAGGAGACGGGAAACACCATATATTTT.

Ten or more counts support this clonotype. V gene TRBV28 combines with J gene TRBJ2-5, with D possibly matching TRBD2 (6 bases). CDR1 is MDHEN and CDR2 is SYDVKM in the germline V gene. Trimming left V 3 bases short and J 1 base short, with 12 bases between. The length of the CDR3 is 15 residues. CDR3 in amino acids: CASSFAGTGQETQYF. The CDR3 DNA is TGTGCCAGCAGTTTTGCGGGAACAGGCCAAGAGACCCAGTACTTC.

This clonotype has ten or more counts. The J gene is TRBJ2-7, the V gene TRBV29-1; 8 bases are shared with TRBD1. The CDR3 sequence is 11 residues long. The germline V gene encodes CDR1 SQVTM and CDR2 ANQGSEA. J was trimmed by 6 bases and V by 6 bases; bases with no gene match: 4. The CDR3: CSVAGTGEQYF. The CDR3 DNA is TGCAGCGTCGCCGGGACAGGCGAGCAGTACTTC.

The chain uses TRBV19 and TRBJ2-7; TRBD2 aligns across 10 bases. This CDR3 comprises 15 residues. CDR1 and CDR2 from the germline V gene are LNHDA and SQIVND (reference sequence). V shed 4 bases, J shed 2 bases, and the junction held 5 bases outside the gene matches. In nucleotides, the CDR3 is TGTGCCAGTAGTAGAGGACTAGCGGACCCCTACGAGCAGTACTTC. It yields the protein CASSRGLADPYEQYF. Looking up the rest from reference TRBV19 and TRBJ2-7 gives the full variable domain: DGGITQSPKYLFRKEGQNVTLSCEQNLNHDAMYWYRQDPGQGLRLIYYSQIVNDFQKGDIAEGYSVSREKKESFPLTVTSAQKNPTAFYLCASSRGLADPYEQYFGPGTRLTVT.

This rearrangement joins TRBV18 to TRBJ1-5; D remains unclear. With 3 bases removed from V and 0 bases from J, the gap between germline ends came to 6 bases. The CDR3 loop spans 14 amino acids. Germline V gene lookup returns CDR1 KGHSH and CDR2 LQKENI. The CDR3 reads CASSPQNSNQPQHF. The CDR3 bases are TGTGCCAGCTCACCCCAGAATAGCAATCAGCCCCAGCATTTT.

Here the CDR3 DNA reads TGTGCCAGCAGTCGTTCCCGGGACAGGGCCTACGAGCAGTACTTC. Translated: CASSRSRDRAYEQYF. The chain joins TRBV6-1 to TRBJ2-7; TRBD1 matches 9 bases. CDR1 MNHNS and CDR2 SASEGT come from the germline V gene. The CDR3 contains 15 residues. V trimming: 5 bases; J trimming: 2 bases; junction bases outside the gene matches: 7.